The clone carrying this T cell receptor (beta chain) turned up a few times. The antigen is not known. The CDR3 does not end in the conserved phenylalanine or tryptophan, so this is likely a read error. Because the CDR3's place on the DNA is in doubt, the DNA is left out and the CDR3 is given as listed by TCRdb. This specimen belongs to a study of Graves' ophthalmopathy and Graves' hyperthyroidism. The CDR3 is 8 residues long, counting both termini. The germline V gene has CDR1 SNHLY and CDR2 FYNNEI. From RNA, the CDR3 regions of TCR beta chains were amplified and sequenced. RT-PCR with HTBI primers came first, then second-round multiplex PCR. TCRdb re-derived calls from the multiplex PCR reads in MiXCR, one entry per CDR3 protein. The sample lists about 1.2 million distinct CDR3 sequences; about 40% were seen once. Study conclusions and caveats: Ophthalmopathy progression predictions by the model showed approximately 75% specificity and approximately 71% sensitivity.

Input material: peripheral blood or thyroid tissue (not recorded which). This chain links TRBV2 with TRBJ2-5. This clonotype originated in an adult man with Graves' hyperthyroidism. The CDR3 sequence: CASSAGSY.